This TCR beta chain was found in a study of blood T cells in healthy people across ages. Alongside a J-beta primer mix, a sample-barcoded 5' primer served in a second PCR lasting about 7 to 11 cycles. TCRdb re-analysed the 5' RACE reads in MiXCR, keeping a single row per CDR3 protein. This sample carries about 620,000 distinct CDR3 sequences, under 25% of them seen once, and the ten largest clones take 3.5% to 4%. From germline, CDR1 is SQVTM and CDR2 ANQGSEA. The CDR3 totals 14 residues. The V and J ends lost 3 bases and 1 base respectively, with 12 bases between them. Regarding the study as a whole: Aged donors had fewer naive CD4+ cells and lower diversity than long-lived donors.

This clonotype was observed a handful of times. The antigen remains undetermined. The gene calls are TRBV29-1 and TRBJ1-1; D is undetermined. Source material: blood. The source of this sequence is a man in his 70s in good health. CDR3 bases: TGCAGCGTTGAGGACCCGGGATGGAACACTGAAGCTTTCTTT. Translation: CSVEDPGWNTEAFF.